Sequencing of this T cell receptor beta chain was carried out in a study of cytomegalovirus exposure and HLA in healthy donors. Whole-study results and caveats: Presence/absence analyses treated sequencing depth as roughly uniform across donors.

This clone has just one count. What it binds is unknown. The PCR used 60 Vbeta and 13 Jbeta primers. Libraries were prepared by immunoSEQ multiplex PCR; TCRdb keeps only in-frame clonotypes and omits some of them. The data contain approximately 150,000 clones, more than 75% of them seen just once; the ten biggest clones take up around 3%. The CDR3 extends over 13 amino acids. Trimming shortened V by 3 bases and J by 1 base, and 6 bases separated the two germline ends. Germline V gene sequence: CDR1 MDHEN, CDR2 SYDVKM. The chain employs TRBV28 and TRBJ1-2, with D perhaps TRBD1 (5 bases). The sample taken for sequencing was PBMCs. This receptor was obtained from a female donor in good health and CMV-seronegative. CDR3: CASSFGGNYGYTF. The CDR3 DNA is TGTGCCAGCAGTTTCGGGGGTAACTATGGCTACACCTTC.